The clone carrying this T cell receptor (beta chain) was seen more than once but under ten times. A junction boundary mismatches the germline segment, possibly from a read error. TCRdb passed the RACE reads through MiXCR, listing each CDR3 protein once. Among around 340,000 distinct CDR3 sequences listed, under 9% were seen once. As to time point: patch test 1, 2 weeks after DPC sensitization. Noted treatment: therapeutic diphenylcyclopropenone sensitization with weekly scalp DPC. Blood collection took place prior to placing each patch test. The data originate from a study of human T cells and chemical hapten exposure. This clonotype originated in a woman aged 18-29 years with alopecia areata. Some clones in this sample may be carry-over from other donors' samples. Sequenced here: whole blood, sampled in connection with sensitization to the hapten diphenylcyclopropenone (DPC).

CDR3 nucleotide sequence: TGCGCCAGCAGTCAAGATATACGGTCCTCTGGGGCCAACGTCCTGACTTTC. This codes for CASSQDIRSSGANVLTF. The chain is built from TRBV4-3 and TRBJ2-6, with D unresolved. There are 17 residues in the CDR3. In germline, CDR1 is LGHNA, CDR2 YSLEER.